The source of this T cell receptor (beta chain) is a study of early T cells in non-severe SARS-CoV-2 infection. Each cDNA molecule carried a unique molecular identifier. One entry per CDR3 protein results from TCRdb running MiXCR on the 5' RACE reads. The sample comprises 55,000 to 75,000 distinct CDR3 sequences, 7.5% to 10% of which are singletons, and less than 1.5% rests with the top ten. This clonotype was observed a few times. The receptor's source is an adult who was a healthcare worker with PCR-confirmed SARS-CoV-2 infection or an uninfected control (not recorded which). Material: whole blood.

Here the CDR3 reads CASSQFGGDFQYF. The CDR3 DNA reads TGTGCCAGCAGCCAATTCGGAGGGGACTTCCAGTACTTC. The V call is TRBV3-1, the J call TRBJ2-5, with D perhaps matching TRBD2 (6 bases). V was trimmed by 2 bases and J by 10 bases, leaving 14 bases between them. Looked up from germline, CDR1 is LGHDT and CDR2 is YNNKEL (reference sequence). The CDR3 covers 13 residues.